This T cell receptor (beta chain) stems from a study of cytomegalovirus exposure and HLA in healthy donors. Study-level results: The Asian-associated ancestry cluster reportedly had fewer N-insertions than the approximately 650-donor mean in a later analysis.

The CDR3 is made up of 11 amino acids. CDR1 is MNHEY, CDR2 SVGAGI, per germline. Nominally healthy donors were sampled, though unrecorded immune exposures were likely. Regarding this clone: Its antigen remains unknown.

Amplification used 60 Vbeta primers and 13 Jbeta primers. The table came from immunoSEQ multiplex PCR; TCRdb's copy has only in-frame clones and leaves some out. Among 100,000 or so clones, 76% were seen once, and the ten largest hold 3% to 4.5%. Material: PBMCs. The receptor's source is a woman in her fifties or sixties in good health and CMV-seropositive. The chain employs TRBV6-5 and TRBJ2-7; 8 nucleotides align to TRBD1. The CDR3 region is CDPDRVYEQYF. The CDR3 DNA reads TGTGATCCGGACAGGGTCTACGAGCAGTACTTC.